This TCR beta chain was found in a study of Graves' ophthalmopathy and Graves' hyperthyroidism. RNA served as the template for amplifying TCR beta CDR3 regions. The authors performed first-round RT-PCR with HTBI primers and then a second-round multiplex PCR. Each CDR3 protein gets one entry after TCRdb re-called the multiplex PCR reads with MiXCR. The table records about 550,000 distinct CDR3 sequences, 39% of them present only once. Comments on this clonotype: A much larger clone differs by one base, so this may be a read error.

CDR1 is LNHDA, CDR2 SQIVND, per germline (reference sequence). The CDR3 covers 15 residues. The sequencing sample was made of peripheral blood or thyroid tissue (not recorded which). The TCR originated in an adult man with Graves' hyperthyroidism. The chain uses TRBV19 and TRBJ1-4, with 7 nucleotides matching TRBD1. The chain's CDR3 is CASSLPGQKYEELFF. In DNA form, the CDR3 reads TGTGCCAGTAGTTTGCCGGGACAGAAGTATGAAGAACTGTTTTTT.